These 17 T cell receptor beta chains share one sample of origin, sequenced in a study of shared clonotypes between healthy human individuals. Naive CD8 cells comprised CD45RO-negative, CCR7-positively selected cells, excluding terminally differentiated effector memory CD45RA+ cells. Some clones are missing from TCRdb's copy, which holds only in-frame ones; the method was immunoSEQ multiplex PCR. Among roughly 2 million clones listed, approximately 95% were seen once. Sequences were obtained from naive CD8+ T cells sorted from blood. These receptors came from a man between 18 and 29 years old in good health.

This clone has just one count. Other DNA sequences within the sample encode an identical CDR3. V gene TRBV27 combines with J gene TRBJ2-1; 7 bases agree with TRBD1. The length of the CDR3 is 15 residues. With 5 bases clipped from V and 0 bases from J, the junction kept 4 bases outside the gene matches. Germline CDR1 is MNHEY and CDR2 is SMNVEV (reference sequence). The CDR3 sequence: CASSLDRSSYNEQFF. CDR3 DNA: TGTGCCAGCAGTCTGGACAGGAGCTCCTACAATGAGCAGTTCTTC.

This clone was found once. As DNA, the CDR3 is TGTGCCAGCACCCGGACCGAAATGAACACTGAAGCTTTCTTT. Its translation is CASTRTEMNTEAFF. The chain recombines TRBV6-1 with TRBJ1-1; no clear D. The CDR3 totals 14 residues. With 7 bases removed from V and 0 bases from J, the gap between germline ends came to 12 bases. Germline V gives CDR1 MNHNS, CDR2 SASEGT.

The chain is built from TRBV19 and TRBJ2-7; 9 bases line up with TRBD1. V lost 6 bases and J lost 3; bases outside the gene matches: 6. The CDR3 length is 14 residues. Germline V CDR1 and CDR2: LNHDA, SQIVND (reference sequence). DNA of the CDR3: TGTGCCAGTAGCACACAGGGGGCCCACTACGAGCAGTACTTC. Its protein product is CASSTQGAHYEQYF. The whole variable domain, filled in from reference TRBV19 and TRBJ2-7, reads DGGITQSPKYLFRKEGQNVTLSCEQNLNHDAMYWYRQDPGQGLRLIYYSQIVNDFQKGDIAEGYSVSREKKESFPLTVTSAQKNPTAFYLCASSTQGAHYEQYFGPGTRLTVT.

The rearrangement links TRBV19 to TRBJ1-1, with 8 bases that match TRBD1. CDR3 size: 13 residues. V was pared by 5 bases and J by 8 bases, with 7 bases of the junction left unmatched. CDR1 is LNHDA, CDR2 SQIVND, per germline (reference sequence). The CDR3 DNA reads as TGTGCCAGTAGTGGACAGGGAGCTCCCGAAGCTTTCTTT. Translation: CASSGQGAPEAFF.

This chain joins TRBV13 and TRBJ2-5; D may be TRBD1 (5 bases). The CDR3 is made up of 13 amino acids. V lost 5 bases to trimming and J lost 1 base, with 8 bases between them. Germline V CDR1 and CDR2: PRHDT, FYEKMQ (reference sequence). The CDR3 region is CASSGAPQETQYF. The CDR3 region has the DNA TGTGCCAGCAGCGGGGCCCCCCAAGAGACCCAGTACTTC.

The chain carries TRBV5-6 and TRBJ2-2; D might be TRBD1 (6 bases). V lost 4 bases, J lost 5 bases, and 21 bases lay in between. The CDR3 has 17 amino acids. Germline V gives CDR1 SGHDT, CDR2 YYEEEE. For the CDR3, the DNA is TGTGCCAGCAGCAGTACCGGACCACAGGGACAAACCGGGGAGCTGTTTTTT. Protein product: CASSSTGPQGQTGELFF.

In regard to this clone: At the DNA level, this CDR3 is encoded by other sequences in the same sample as well. The genes are TRBV19 and TRBJ1-4, with TRBD1 as a possible D gene (6 bases). The CDR3 length is 15 residues. Germline lookup yields CDR1 LNHDA and CDR2 SQIVND (reference sequence). V was trimmed by 4 bases and J by 0 bases, leaving 9 bases between them. The CDR3 bases are TGTGCCAGTAGTACGGACAGCGCAACTAATGAAAAACTGTTTTTT. It translates to CASSTDSATNEKLFF. The whole variable domain, filled in from reference TRBV19 and TRBJ1-4, reads DGGITQSPKYLFRKEGQNVTLSCEQNLNHDAMYWYRQDPGQGLRLIYYSQIVNDFQKGDIAEGYSVSREKKESFPLTVTSAQKNPTAFYLCASSTDSATNEKLFFGSGTQLSVL.

The chain couples TRBV14 to TRBJ2-2; D ambiguous. There are 13 residues in the CDR3. In germline, CDR1 is SGHDN, CDR2 FVKESK. V lost 6 bases and J 5 bases, leaving 10 bases between the germline ends. DNA of the CDR3: TGTGCCAGCAGACCCACCGGGACCGGGGAGCTGTTTTTT. This sequence encodes CASRPTGTGELFF.

The rearrangement joins TRBV10-2 to TRBJ1-4, with a possible D match to TRBD1 (6 bases). V dropped 3 bases and J dropped 5 bases, with 19 bases sitting between them. This CDR3 comprises 17 residues. From germline, CDR1 is WSHSY and CDR2 SAAADI. DNA for the CDR3: TGCGCCAGCAGTGACCCCGAAGGGGGGTCCCGGAATGAAAAACTGTTTTTT. It translates to CASSDPEGGSRNEKLFF.

This CDR3 is CAAGREAGEQFF. The CDR3 DNA reads as TGTGCCGCCGGACGGGAGGCAGGGGAGCAGTTCTTC. V and J are TRBV6-5 and TRBJ2-1, with 7 bases lining up with TRBD2. Unmatched junction bases numbered 11, after V lost 11 bases and J lost 10 bases. The CDR3 is made up of 12 amino acids. Per germline, CDR1 MNHEY and CDR2 SVGAGI.

This chain connects TRBV29-1 to TRBJ2-5; D gene ambiguous. The J call is in doubt because the DNA end fits TRBJ2-7 better. CDR3 size: 11 residues. Germline V gives CDR1 SQVTM, CDR2 ANQGSEA. In DNA form, the CDR3 reads TGCAGCGTTGATGAACTCGGCGAGCAGTACTTC. Translation: CSVDELGEQYF.

The chain joins TRBV4-3 to TRBJ2-3; 7 bases align to TRBD1. J was trimmed by 2 bases and V by 5 bases; bases with no gene match: 10. This CDR3 spans 16 amino acids. The germline V gene encodes CDR1 LGHNA and CDR2 YSLEER. For the CDR3, the DNA is TGCGCCAGCAGCTCGGGTGGACAGGCGTTCACAGATACGCAGTATTTT. This codes for CASSSGGQAFTDTQYF.

V is TRBV27 and J is TRBJ1-1; D is possibly TRBD1 (6 bases). The CDR3 contains 13 residues. Germline V gene data show CDR1 as MNHEY and CDR2 as SMNVEV (reference sequence). V lost 6 bases and J lost 3, with 11 bases in between. CDR3 sequence: CASRWTAYTEAFF. The CDR3 DNA reads TGTGCCAGCAGATGGACAGCCTACACTGAAGCTTTCTTT.

This clone has a single count. CDR3 sequence (DNA): TGCGCCAGCAGCCACCCCCTGTCCCTCAGCGGGGGAAAGACCCAGTACTTC. Translation gives CASSHPLSLSGGKTQYF. This rearrangement joins TRBV4-1 to TRBJ2-5; 8 bases fit TRBD2. In germline, CDR1 is MGHRA, CDR2 YSYEKL. The junction had 15 bases not matched to a gene; V was cut back by 3 bases and J by 6 bases. This CDR3 has 17 residues.

Concerning this clone itself: Other DNA sequences in the sample encode the same CDR3. The rearrangement links TRBV9 to TRBJ2-7; no firm D call. The CDR3 has 14 amino acids. From germline, CDR1 is SGDLS and CDR2 YYNGEE. Deletions cut 0 bases from V and 0 bases from J, with 7 bases between. The CDR3 DNA follows: TGTGCCAGCAGCGTAGGACCCAGCTCCTACGAGCAGTACTTC. Its translation is CASSVGPSSYEQYF.

Concerning this clone: This specimen includes other DNA sequences encoding the same CDR3. This sequence joins TRBV5-1 and TRBJ1-1; perhaps TRBD1 as D (5 bases). Trimming cost V 0 bases and J 4 bases, with 7 bases left between them. The germline V gene has CDR1 SGHRS and CDR2 YFSETQ. This CDR3 contains 13 residues. CDR3 in amino acids: CASSLETGTEAFF. CDR3 bases: TGCGCCAGCAGCTTGGAAACAGGCACTGAAGCTTTCTTT.

The chain carries TRBV4-3 and TRBJ2-7; 10 positions agree with TRBD2. The CDR3 length is 15 residues. The J segment lost 2 bases and the V segment lost 6 bases, leaving 7 bases of the junction unmatched. From germline, CDR1 is LGHNA and CDR2 YSLEER. The CDR3: CASRKGLAVTYEQYF. As DNA, the CDR3 is TGCGCCAGCAGGAAAGGACTAGCGGTTACCTACGAGCAGTACTTC.